These 8 T cell receptor delta chains came from one sample sequenced in a study of Vδ1+ human thymocytes (dated by TCRdb to the late 2010s). These receptors' targets are unknown. Beyond this particular receptor, the publication reports: In contrast to oligoclonal peripheral blood repertoires, thymic TRG and TRD repertoires appeared to be highly polyclonal with Gaussian CDR3 length distributions.

The reads were generated on an Illumina MiSeq. RNA was isolated using the RNeasy mini kit, and reverse transcription was performed with Superscript III. To generate the CDR3 amplicons, a multiplex PCR was run using pooled V-gene forward primers together with a constant-region reverse primer that carried Illumina adaptor overhangs. TCRdb reprocessed the public data with the CATT caller; entries with the same nucleotide sequence were combined afterwards. The sample table lists roughly 76,000 delta-chain clones, roughly a third of them with a count of one. The top ten constitute more than 0.25% of the sample. Sequenced: Vdelta1+ gamma-delta thymocytes from the thymus. The intended sense of this specimen's cell subset or site label: FACS-sorted CD3+ TCRalphabeta- TCRVdelta1+ TCRVdelta2- thymocytes. The source is a boy under two years old who had congenital heart surgery.

The V gene is TRDV1, the J gene TRDJ1, with 9 bases lining up with TRDD3. The germline CDR1 and CDR2 sequences are TSWWSYY and QGS. V shed 5 bases and J 0 bases; nucleotides not matched to a gene: 31. CDR3 length: 24 amino acids. CDR3 region: CALGNLKGFSITGGVSLYTDKLIF. The CDR3 DNA sequence: TGTGCTCTTGGGAATTTAAAGGGTTTCTCAATAACTGGGGGAGTCTCCCTGTACACCGATAAACTCATCTTT.

This chain uses TRDV1 with TRDJ1, with D perhaps matching TRDD3 (5 bases). Germline assignment: CDR1 TSWWSYY and CDR2 QGS. This CDR3 has 17 residues. V gave up 2 bases and J gave up 2 bases, with 18 bases separating them. The CDR3 coding sequence is TGTGCTCTTGGGGAATATAGGGGGGGGCTACCTACCGATAAACTCATCTTT. Its protein product is CALGEYRGGLPTDKLIF.

This clone showed up just a few times. V gene TRDV1 combines with J gene TRDJ1, with D possibly being TRDD3 (6 bases). This CDR3 is 20 amino acids long. CDR1 is TSWWSYY and CDR2 is QGS in the germline V gene. Trimming shortened V by 5 bases and J by 0 bases, and 28 bases separated the two germline ends. CDR3 residues: CALGPPPSSRTGLHTDKLIF. CDR3 coding DNA: TGTGCTCTTGGGCCCCCGCCATCCTCCCGTACTGGGCTACACACCGATAAACTCATCTTT.

This clone was seen a few times. V is TRDV1 and J is TRDJ1; maybe TRDD3 (6 bases). CDR3 length: 23 residues. Trimming removed 4 bases at V and 0 bases at J, with 36 bases between. Germline V CDR1 and CDR2: TSWWSYY, QGS. The CDR3 here is CALGAWPSSTKEMGIRYTDKLIF. In nucleotides, the CDR3 is TGTGCTCTTGGGGCCTGGCCTTCGAGTACAAAGGAGATGGGGATCAGGTACACCGATAAACTCATCTTT.

This clone was detected only once. The chain is built from TRDV1 and TRDJ1; 8 nucleotides match TRDD3. The trim removed 2 bases at V and 3 bases at J, leaving 23 bases unmatched. Germline values: CDR1 TSWWSYY, CDR2 QGS. There are 21 residues in the CDR3. This chain's CDR3 is CALGEIRSYGVGGSLPDKLIF. CDR3 nucleotides: TGTGCTCTTGGGGAAATACGGTCCTACGGAGTTGGGGGATCCCTCCCCGATAAACTCATCTTT.

V gene TRDV1 combines with J gene TRDJ1, with 10 bases fitting TRDD3. There are 22 residues in the CDR3. V shed 4 bases, J shed 0 bases, and the junction held 23 bases outside the gene matches. CDR1 is TSWWSYY and CDR2 is QGS in the germline V gene. CDR3 DNA: TGTGCTCTTGGGGGCGGCCTCTACGTACTGGGGGATTGGACCTTCGACACCGATAAACTCATCTTT. Protein product: CALGGGLYVLGDWTFDTDKLIF.

V usage is TRDV1 and J usage is TRDJ1, with D perhaps assigned TRDD2 or TRDD3 (7 bases each). The V gene lost 3 bases and the J gene lost 1 base, with 42 bases spanning the gap. Germline CDR1 is TSWWSYY and CDR2 is QGS. The CDR3 totals 25 residues. The CDR3 is CALGEDPTKQTLFLLGWGTTDKLIF. The CDR3 nucleotides read TGTGCTCTTGGGGAGGATCCTACCAAGCAAACGCTATTCCTACTAGGGTGGGGGACCACCGATAAACTCATCTTT.

This clone was recorded a few times. An end of the junction differs from the germline gene, which may be a read error. The chain has TRDV2 and TRDJ1; 12 nucleotides match TRDD3. CDR1 GEAIGNYY and CDR2 EKD come from the germline V gene. The CDR3 extends over 21 amino acids. This CDR3 is CACGTGSGGYGKAGGTDKLIF. CDR3 DNA: TGTGCCTGTGGCACCGGGTCTGGGGGATACGGAAAAGCAGGGGGTACCGATAAACTCATCTTT.